A selection of T cell receptor beta chains follows, all from one sample in a study of CD8 T cells in Susac syndrome. Via MiXCR, TCRdb re-called the immunoSEQ multiplex PCR reads, giving one row per CDR3 protein. Among about 180,000 distinct CDR3 sequences listed, 95% were seen once. The sample was CD8+ T cells from PBMCs. These receptors all stem from a human donor with multiple sclerosis. The CDR3 runs from the conserved cysteine through the conserved F or W. A D gene is named only where the DNA matches it firmly. Some rows mark clone size as missing; the rest say once, few, many or name a class of expanded clone.

size,J,D,V,DNA,CDR3
-,TRBJ1-2,-,TRBV29-1,TGCAGCGTTGCTGGGTATGGCTACACCTTC,CSVAGYGYTF
-,TRBJ2-6,-,TRBV9,TGTGCCAGCAGCGAGACGGGCCGTCAGTACTCTGGGGCCAACGTCCTGACTTTC,CASSETGRQYSGANVLTF
-,TRBJ2-1,-,TRBV28,TGTGCCACCCTTACCTGGGTAGGTCAATACAGTGAGCAGTTCTTC,CATLTWVGQYSEQFF
-,TRBJ2-5,-,TRBV2,TGTGCCAGCAGTGATTTCCTGTCGGAGACCCAGTACTTC,CASSDFLSETQYF
-,TRBJ1-1,-,TRBV9,TGTGCCAGCAGCGTGGAACCGCAGTCCACTGAAGCTTTCTTT,CASSVEPQSTEAFF
-,TRBJ1-2,-,TRBV20-1,TGCAGTGCTTGGGCCTCCAGATCTAACTATGGCTACACCTTC,CSAWASRSNYGYTF
-,TRBJ1-2,-,TRBV27,TGTGCCAGCAGTACCGGGACTCCGTGGGATGGCTACACCTTC,CASSTGTPWDGYTF
-,TRBJ2-7,-,TRBV7-9,TGTGCCAGCAGCTTAGAGAGGGGGATCCCCTACGAGCAGTACTTC,CASSLERGIPYEQYF
-,TRBJ2-7,TRBD1,TRBV27,TGTGCCAGCAGTCAAGACAGGGTCCAGCAGTACTTC,CASSQDRVQQYF
once,TRBJ2-6,-,TRBV4-1,TGCGCCAGCAGCCAAGTGTGGACAGCTGGGGCCAACGTCCTGACTTTC,CASSQVWTAGANVLTF
-,TRBJ2-2,-,TRBV6-5,TGTGCCAGCAGTTACGAACGAGACAACACCGGGGAGCTGTTTTTT,CASSYERDNTGELFF
-,TRBJ2-1,TRBD2,TRBV2,TGTGCCGGGGACGGGGTAGCGGGGTACAATGAGCAGTTCTTC,CAGDGVAGYNEQFF
-,TRBJ1-1,-,TRBV2,TGTGCCAGCAGTGAAGCGTCCGGGTTCGGGGCTTTCTTT,CASSEASGFGAFF
-,TRBJ1-2,-,TRBV18,TGTGCCAGCTCACCACCGGCAGGCGACTATGGCTACACCTTC,CASSPPAGDYGYTF
few,TRBJ2-3,-,TRBV6-5,TGTGCCAGCAGTGGGGACACAGATACGCAGTATTTT,CASSGDTDTQYF
-,TRBJ1-2,-,TRBV9,TGTGCCAGCAGCGGGTGGCTAGAACAGGGCTATGGCTACACCTTC,CASSGWLEQGYGYTF